The sample holds many counts of the clone carrying this T cell receptor (beta chain). Antigen: not known. The sample originates from a study of regulatory T cells in long-lasting Graves disease. Library construction for TCR beta used iRepertoire HTBI primers and Arm-PCR of CDR3 regions. TCRdb passed the multiplex PCR reads through MiXCR, listing each CDR3 protein once. The sample gives 310,000 or so distinct CDR3 sequences, around 21% of which show up once; roughly three fifths is in the top ten. Time point reported: persistent/refractory GD, antithyroid drugs over 5 years with positive TRAb. Construction of the TCR library relied on RNA isolated from PBMCs. Patients came from an endocrinology department in Xi'an, China. Each patient gave Nine milliliters of EDTA-anticoagulated peripheral blood. The V end lost 4 bases, the J end lost 5 bases, and 15 bases lay between the germline ends. CDR1 and CDR2 from the germline V gene are SGHKS and YYEKEE (reference sequence). The CDR3 totals 14 residues.

Study results and caveats: Whereas about 870 public clonotypes were shared by new patients, persistent patients shared more, at around 2,700.

The specimen comprised peripheral blood mononuclear cells (PBMCs), sampled when the disease was refractory, from a patient treated with antithyroid drugs. The J gene is TRBJ2-5, the V gene TRBV5-5; no clear D. The clonotype comes from a female donor with Graves disease. The CDR3 DNA is TGTGCCAGCAGCGCCCGGACCGACCGGGAGACCCAGTACTTC. Translating gives CASSARTDRETQYF.